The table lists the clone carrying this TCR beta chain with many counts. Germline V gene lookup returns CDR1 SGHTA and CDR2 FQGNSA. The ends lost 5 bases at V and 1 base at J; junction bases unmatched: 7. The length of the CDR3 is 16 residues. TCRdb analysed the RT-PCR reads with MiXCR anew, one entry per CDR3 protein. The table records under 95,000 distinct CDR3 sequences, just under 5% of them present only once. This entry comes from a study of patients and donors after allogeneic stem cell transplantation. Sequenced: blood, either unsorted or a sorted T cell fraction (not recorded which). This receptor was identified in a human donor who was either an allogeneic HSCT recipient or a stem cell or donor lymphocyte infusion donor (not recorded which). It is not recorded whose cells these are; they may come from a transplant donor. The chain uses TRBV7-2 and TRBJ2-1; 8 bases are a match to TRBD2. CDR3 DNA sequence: TGTGCCAGCAGCACGAATAGCGGGACTTCCTACAATGAGCAGTTCTTC. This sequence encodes CASSTNSGTSYNEQFF.